Following are 14 T cell receptor beta chains from one sample sequenced in a study of PD-1 blockade in mismatch repair-deficient tumors. Repertoires were generated with immunoSEQ multiplex PCR, while TCRdb's copy carries only in-frame clones and drops some. The table includes about 68,000 clones, roughly 80% detected once. The specimen comprised peripheral blood, sampled 2 weeks after starting pembrolizumab. These receptor sequences come from an adult with mismatch repair-deficient cancer.

This clone came up a few times. J is TRBJ2-7 and V is TRBV9, with D tentatively TRBD2 (5 bases). CDR3 size: 13 residues. Trimming left V 4 bases short and J 3 bases short, with 11 bases between. The V gene's germline CDR1 is SGDLS and CDR2 YYNGEE. The CDR3 region has the DNA TGTGCCAGCAGCCCCCCCAGCGGCTACGAGCAGTACTTC. Translating gives CASSPPSGYEQYF. The whole variable domain, filled in from reference TRBV9 and TRBJ2-7, reads DSGVTQTPKHLITATGQRVTLRCSPRSGDLSVYWYQQSLDQGLQFLIQYYNGEERAKGNILERFSAQQFPDLHSELNLSSLELGDSALYFCASSPPSGYEQYFGPGTRLTVT.

In regard to this clone: This sample also contains other DNA sequences that code for the same CDR3. The rearrangement joins TRBV7-2 to TRBJ2-1; D gene unclear. V was clipped by 5 bases and J by 5 bases, with 7 bases between them. Germline V CDR1 and CDR2: SGHTA, FQGNSA. The CDR3 loop spans 12 amino acids. The CDR3 reads CASSSRDNEQFF. In DNA, the CDR3 is TGTGCCAGCAGCAGCCGGGACAATGAGCAGTTCTTC.

The table lists this clone with a few counts. The rearrangement joins TRBV10-3 to TRBJ2-7; D is possibly TRBD1 (6 bases). The CDR3 has 12 residues. Germline lookup yields CDR1 ENHRY and CDR2 SYGVKD. The ends were cut back, 6 bases at V and 3 bases at J, with 9 bases in the middle. DNA for the CDR3: TGTGCCATCAGCCGGGACAACTACGAGCAGTACTTC. Its translation: CAISRDNYEQYF.

The chain uses TRBV7-6 and TRBJ2-3; D may be TRBD2 (6 bases). The germline V and J ends were trimmed by 1 base and 2 bases, with 10 bases remaining between them. CDR1 and CDR2 (germline): SGHVS, FNYEAQ. This CDR3 has 15 amino acids. Written as DNA, the CDR3 is TGTGCCAGCAGCTTAGACGGGAGTTTCACAGATACGCAGTATTTT. Amino acid sequence: CASSLDGSFTDTQYF. The full variable domain, in which reference TRBV7-6 and TRBJ2-3 provide the parts outside the CDR3, is GAGVSQSPRYKVTKRGQDVALRCDPISGHVSLYWYRQALGQGPEFLTYFNYEAQQDKSGLPNDRFSAERPEGSISTLTIQRTEQRDSAMYRCASSLDGSFTDTQYFGPGTRLTVL.

The chain couples TRBV5-1 to TRBJ2-7; 8 positions match TRBD2. The V and J ends lost 4 bases and 2 bases, in that order; junction bases with no gene match: 8. Germline-derived CDR1 and CDR2 are SGHRS and YFSETQ. This CDR3 spans 15 amino acids. The CDR3 DNA sequence: TGCGCCAGCAGCCGGCTAGCGGGCGATGCCTACGAGCAGTACTTC. It codes for CASSRLAGDAYEQYF.

The J gene is TRBJ2-7, the V gene TRBV7-2; TRBD2 might be the D (6 bases). The CDR3 has 14 residues. Germline CDR1 reads SGHTA; CDR2 reads FQGNSA. Trimming cost V 2 bases and J 3 bases, with 11 bases left between them. The CDR3 loop is CASSLTGEVYEQYF. The CDR3 DNA reads as TGTGCCAGCAGCTTAACGGGGGAGGTCTACGAGCAGTACTTC.

By frequency in the sample, this clone is medium-sized (0.01 to 0.1%). The CDR3 sequence is CASSSRGSRGANYGYTF. CDR3 coding DNA: TGTGCCAGCAGCTCCCGGGGAAGTCGGGGGGCTAACTATGGCTACACCTTC. J is TRBJ1-2 and V is TRBV7-9, with TRBD1 as a possible D gene (5 bases). This CDR3 comprises 17 residues. CDR1 SEHNR and CDR2 FQNEAQ come from the germline V gene (reference sequence). V lost 4 bases to trimming and J lost 0 bases, with 18 bases between them.

This clone was seen more than once but under ten times. The chain joins TRBV18 to TRBJ1-2; no firm D call. Germline values: CDR1 KGHSH, CDR2 LQKENI. Trimming shortened V by 0 bases and J by 9 bases, and 17 bases separated the two germline ends. The CDR3 is made up of 15 amino acids. CDR3 sequence: CASSPPGTLPVCYTF. The CDR3 nucleotides read TGTGCCAGCTCACCACCCGGCACCCTTCCGGTATGCTACACCTTC.

This clone was detected once. The chain employs TRBV7-9 and TRBJ1-2, with 8 positions matching TRBD1. The CDR3 extends over 16 amino acids. V was pared by 5 bases and J by 6 bases, with 14 bases of the junction left unmatched. CDR1 and CDR2 (germline): SEHNR, FQNEAQ (reference sequence). CDR3 residues: CASSPRVGQGINGYTF. In nucleotides, the CDR3 is TGTGCCAGCAGCCCCCGGGTTGGACAGGGTATTAATGGCTACACCTTC.

DNA for the CDR3: TGCGCCAGCAGTAAGGGGGACTCCTACGAGCAGTACTTC. It specifies CASSKGDSYEQYF. The chain carries TRBV4-1 and TRBJ2-7, with a weak D call TRBD1 (6 bases). The CDR3 contains 13 residues. V lost 6 bases and J 0 bases, leaving 9 bases between the germline ends. CDR1 and CDR2 from the germline V gene are MGHRA and YSYEKL.

This sequence joins TRBV15 and TRBJ2-7, with D perhaps TRBD2 (6 bases). The CDR3 length is 16 residues. Germline V gene sequence: CDR1 LNHNV, CDR2 YYDKDF (reference sequence). The V end was cut by 1 base, the J end by 6 bases, with 19 bases between. The CDR3 loop is CATSRVGTPLIGEQYF. The CDR3 bases are TGTGCCACCAGCAGAGTGGGGACTCCGCTAATCGGCGAGCAGTACTTC.

The rearrangement links TRBV5-6 to TRBJ2-3; 10 positions agree with TRBD2. This CDR3 has 17 amino acids. Unmatched junction bases numbered 8, after V lost 4 bases and J lost 0 bases. From germline, CDR1 is SGHDT and CDR2 YYEEEE. The CDR3 DNA reads as TGTGCCAGCAGCCCGATATTGACTAGCGGGAGCACAGATACGCAGTATTTT. Translating it yields CASSPILTSGSTDTQYF.

The rearrangement uses TRBV5-8 and TRBJ2-1, with 7 nucleotides matching TRBD1. The V segment lost 6 bases and the J segment 2 bases; nucleotides outside the gene matches: 5. The CDR3 has 14 residues. The germline CDR1 and CDR2 sequences are SGHTS and YDEGEE. The CDR3 DNA reads TGTGCCAGCATCGCCGGGACAGCCTACAATGAGCAGTTCTTC. Its protein product is CASIAGTAYNEQFF.

CDR3 sequence: CASSQEYRVFDEQYF. The CDR3 DNA reads as TGTGCCAGCAGCCAAGAGTACAGGGTTTTCGACGAGCAGTACTTC. This sequence joins TRBV14 and TRBJ2-7, with D maybe TRBD1 (6 bases). CDR3 size: 15 residues. Germline loops: CDR1 SGHDN, CDR2 FVKESK. Trimming removed 0 bases at V and 5 bases at J, with 14 bases between.